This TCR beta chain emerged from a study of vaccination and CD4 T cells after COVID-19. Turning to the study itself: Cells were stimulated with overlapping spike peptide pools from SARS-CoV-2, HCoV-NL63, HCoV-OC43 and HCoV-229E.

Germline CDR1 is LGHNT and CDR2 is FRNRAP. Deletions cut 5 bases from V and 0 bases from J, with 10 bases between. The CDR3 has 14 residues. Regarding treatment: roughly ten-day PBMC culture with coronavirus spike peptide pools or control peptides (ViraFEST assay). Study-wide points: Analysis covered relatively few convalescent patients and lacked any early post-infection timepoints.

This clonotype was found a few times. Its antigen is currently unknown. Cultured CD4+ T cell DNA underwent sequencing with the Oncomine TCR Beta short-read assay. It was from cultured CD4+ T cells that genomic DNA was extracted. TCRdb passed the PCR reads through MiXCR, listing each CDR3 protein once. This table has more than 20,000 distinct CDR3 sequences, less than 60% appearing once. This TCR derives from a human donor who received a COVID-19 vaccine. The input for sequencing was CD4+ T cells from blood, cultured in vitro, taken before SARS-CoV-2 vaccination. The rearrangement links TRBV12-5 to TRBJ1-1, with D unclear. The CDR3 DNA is TGTGCTAGTGGTCGGGCCTATTTGAACACTGAAGCTTTCTTT. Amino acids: CASGRAYLNTEAFF.